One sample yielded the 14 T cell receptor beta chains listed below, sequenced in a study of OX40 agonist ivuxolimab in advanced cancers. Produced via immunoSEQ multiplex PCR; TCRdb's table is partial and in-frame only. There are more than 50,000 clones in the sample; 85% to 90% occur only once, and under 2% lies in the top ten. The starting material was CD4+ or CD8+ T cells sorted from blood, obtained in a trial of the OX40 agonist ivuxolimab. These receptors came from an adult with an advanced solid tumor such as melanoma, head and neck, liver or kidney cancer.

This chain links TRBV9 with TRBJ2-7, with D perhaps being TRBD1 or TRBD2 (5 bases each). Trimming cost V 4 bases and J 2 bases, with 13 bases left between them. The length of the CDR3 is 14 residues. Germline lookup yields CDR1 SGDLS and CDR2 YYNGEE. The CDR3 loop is CASSPGTAAYEQYF. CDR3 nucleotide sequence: TGTGCCAGCAGCCCCGGGACGGCGGCCTACGAGCAGTACTTC.

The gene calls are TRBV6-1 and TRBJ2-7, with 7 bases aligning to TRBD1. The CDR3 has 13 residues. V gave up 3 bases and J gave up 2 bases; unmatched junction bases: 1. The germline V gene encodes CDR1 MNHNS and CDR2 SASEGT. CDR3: CASSDQGAYEQYF. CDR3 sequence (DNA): TGTGCCAGCAGTGATCAGGGGGCCTACGAGCAGTACTTC.

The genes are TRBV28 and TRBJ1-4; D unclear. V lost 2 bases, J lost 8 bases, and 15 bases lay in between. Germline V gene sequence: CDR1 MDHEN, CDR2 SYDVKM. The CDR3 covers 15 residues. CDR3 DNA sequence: TGTGCCAGCAGTTTAGAGGACTCAGGAGGGGAAAAACTGTTTTTT. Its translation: CASSLEDSGGEKLFF.

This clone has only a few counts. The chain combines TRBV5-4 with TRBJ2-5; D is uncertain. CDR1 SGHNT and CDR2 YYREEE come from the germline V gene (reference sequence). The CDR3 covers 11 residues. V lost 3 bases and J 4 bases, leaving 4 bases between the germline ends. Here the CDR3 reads CASSSGETQYF. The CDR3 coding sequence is TGTGCCAGCAGCTCTGGAGAGACCCAGTACTTC.

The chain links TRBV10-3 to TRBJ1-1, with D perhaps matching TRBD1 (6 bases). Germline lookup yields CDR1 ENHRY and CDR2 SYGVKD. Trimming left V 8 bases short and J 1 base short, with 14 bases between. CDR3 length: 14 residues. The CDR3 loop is CAIGREQGNTEAFF. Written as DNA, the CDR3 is TGTGCCATCGGAAGGGAACAGGGGAACACTGAAGCTTTCTTT.

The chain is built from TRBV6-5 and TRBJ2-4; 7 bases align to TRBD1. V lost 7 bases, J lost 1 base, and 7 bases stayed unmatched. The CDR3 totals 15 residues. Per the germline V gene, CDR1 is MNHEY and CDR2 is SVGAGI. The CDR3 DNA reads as TGTGCCAGCACCTCGACAGGGAACGCCAAAAACATTCAGTACTTC. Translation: CASTSTGNAKNIQYF.

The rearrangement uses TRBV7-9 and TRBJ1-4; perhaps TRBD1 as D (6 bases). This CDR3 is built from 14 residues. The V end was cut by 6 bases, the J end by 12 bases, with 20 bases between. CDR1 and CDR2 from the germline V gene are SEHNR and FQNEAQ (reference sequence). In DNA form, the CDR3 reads TGTGCCAGCAGATCTCGACAGGCACGTGGGGAACTGTTTTTT. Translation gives CASRSRQARGELFF.

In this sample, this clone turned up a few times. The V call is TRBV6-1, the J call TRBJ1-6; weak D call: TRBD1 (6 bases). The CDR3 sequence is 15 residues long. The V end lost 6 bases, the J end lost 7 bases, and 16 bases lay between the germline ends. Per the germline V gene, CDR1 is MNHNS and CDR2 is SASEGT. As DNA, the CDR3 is TGTGCCAGCAGGATTCCGGGACATTCGAATTCACCCCTCCACTTT. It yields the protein CASRIPGHSNSPLHF.

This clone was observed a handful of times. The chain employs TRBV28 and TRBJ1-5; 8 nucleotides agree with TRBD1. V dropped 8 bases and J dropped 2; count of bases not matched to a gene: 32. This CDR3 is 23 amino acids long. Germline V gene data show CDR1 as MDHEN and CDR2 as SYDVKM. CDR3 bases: TGTGCCAGCCTAAGCCTTTGGGCCCTTACTCCCCAGAGGACAGGGAGCGGCAATCAGCCCCAGCATTTT. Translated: CASLSLWALTPQRTGSGNQPQHF.

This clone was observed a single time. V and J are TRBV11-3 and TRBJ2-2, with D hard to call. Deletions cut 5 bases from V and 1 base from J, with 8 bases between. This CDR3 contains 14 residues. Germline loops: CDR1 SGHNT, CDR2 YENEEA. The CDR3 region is CASSPDLNTGELFF. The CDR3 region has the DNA TGTGCCAGCAGCCCTGACCTGAACACCGGGGAGCTGTTTTTT.

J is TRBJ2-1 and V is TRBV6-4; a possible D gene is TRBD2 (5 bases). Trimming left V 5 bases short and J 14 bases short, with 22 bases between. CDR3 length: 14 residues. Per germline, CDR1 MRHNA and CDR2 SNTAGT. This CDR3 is CASSPEPVSDAKFF. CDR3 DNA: TGTGCCAGCAGTCCGGAACCTGTTAGCGATGCAAAGTTCTTC.

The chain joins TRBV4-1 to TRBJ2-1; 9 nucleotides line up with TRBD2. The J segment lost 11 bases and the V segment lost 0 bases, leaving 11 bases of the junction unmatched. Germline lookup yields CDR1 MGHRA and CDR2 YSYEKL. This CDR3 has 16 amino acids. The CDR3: CASSQERQGGLAQQFF. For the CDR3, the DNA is TGCGCCAGCAGCCAAGAGAGGCAGGGGGGACTAGCCCAGCAGTTCTTC.

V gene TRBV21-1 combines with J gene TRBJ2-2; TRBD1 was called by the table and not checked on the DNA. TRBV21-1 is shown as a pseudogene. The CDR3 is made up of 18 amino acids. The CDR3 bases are TGTGCCAGCAGTCCAACCCCGTTGCAGGGGGCGAGCACCGGGGAGCTGTTTTTT. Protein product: CASSPTPLQGASTGELFF.

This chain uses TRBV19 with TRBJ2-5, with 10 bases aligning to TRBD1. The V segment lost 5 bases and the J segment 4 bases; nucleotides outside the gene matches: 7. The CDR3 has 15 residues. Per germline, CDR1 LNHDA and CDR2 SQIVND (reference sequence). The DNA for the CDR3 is TGTGCCAGTAGTTCCCCGGGACAGGGGCTAGAGACCCAGTACTTC. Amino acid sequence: CASSSPGQGLETQYF.